A single sample gave rise to the 27 T cell receptor beta chains below, sequenced in a study of tumor-infiltrating lymphocytes in primary liver carcinoma. Between roughly 20 and 32 mg of unsorted bulk tissue served as the source from which RNA and DNA were co-extracted. A primer matching the constant region was used to make TCR beta cDNA from 450 to 500 ng of total RNA. ARM-PCR was slightly modified, and three nested multiplex PCR rounds with it gave rise to the TCR beta libraries. The study ran its first two PCR rounds for around 10 cycles each, using TRBV1-TRBV30 forward primers and a C-beta reverse primer. A single record per CDR3 protein comes from TCRdb applying MiXCR to the multiplex PCR reads. The sample includes 100,000 to 150,000 distinct CDR3 sequences, 55% to 75% of them seen just once. Sequencing input: liver tumor tissue from sampling region 3. Subset here: tumor region T3, left-lateral pole. The source of these receptors is a woman in her sixties with primary liver carcinoma and hepatitis B virus infection.

In regard to this clonotype: This clone may be a read error of a much larger clone one base away. The chain joins TRBV29-1 to TRBJ1-1; TRBD1 aligns across 9 bases. Germline V CDR1 and CDR2: SQVTM, ANQGSEA. The CDR3 runs to 12 residues. The CDR3 here is CGAGQGNTEAFF. CDR3 nucleotide sequence: TGCGGCGCGGGACAGGGGAACACTGAAGCTTTCTTT. Together with reference TRBV29-1 and TRBJ1-1, the CDR3 gives the full variable domain: SAVISQKPSRDICQRGTSLTIQCQVDSQVTMMFWYRQQPGQSLTLIATANQGSEATYESGFVIDKFPISRPNLTFSTLTVSNMSPEDSSIYLCGAGQGNTEAFFGQGTRLTVV.

Details on this clonotype: The limits of the CDR3 on the DNA are not certain, so only TCRdb's listed CDR3 is given. This CDR3 reads CSVAYGCGNADTQYF. The chain employs TRBV29-1 and TRBJ2-3; TRBD2, the D gene given by the table, was not confirmed from the DNA. From germline, CDR1 is SQVTM and CDR2 ANQGSEA. Both ends counted, the CDR3 spans 15 residues.

There are many counts of this clonotype. The V gene is TRBV5-1, the J gene TRBJ2-7, with TRBD1 matching over 12 bases. Germline values: CDR1 SGHRS, CDR2 YFSETQ. The CDR3 is made up of 15 amino acids. Trimming removed 2 bases from V and 3 bases from J; junction bases left unmatched: 3. For the CDR3, the DNA is TGCGCCAGCAGCTTAGGGACAGGGGGCCTCTACGAGCAGTACTTC. Its protein product is CASSLGTGGLYEQYF.

This clonotype was counted many times. The chain has TRBV5-4 and TRBJ1-6; TRBD1 might be the D (5 bases). Germline-derived CDR1 and CDR2 are SGHNT and YYREEE (reference sequence). V lost 10 bases and J 5 bases, leaving 19 bases between the germline ends. This CDR3 is 15 amino acids long. CDR3 nucleotides: TGTGCCCTTGGGGCATCCCCCTCGGATAATTCACCCCTCCACTTT. Its protein product is CALGASPSDNSPLHF.

This clonotype has ten or more counts. This sequence joins TRBV7-9 and TRBJ2-1, with 7 bases aligning to TRBD2. In germline, CDR1 is SEHNR, CDR2 FQNEAQ (reference sequence). With 1 base clipped from V and 0 bases from J, the junction kept 6 bases outside the gene matches. The CDR3 length is 17 residues. CDR3 sequence: CASSLGGRGSSYNEQFF. The CDR3 DNA sequence: TGTGCCAGCAGCTTAGGTGGGCGCGGGAGCTCCTACAATGAGCAGTTCTTC.

This clonotype was seen ten or more times. The chain carries TRBV29-1 and TRBJ2-2; 10 bases agree with TRBD2. The germline V gene has CDR1 SQVTM and CDR2 ANQGSEA. J lost 1 base, V lost 7 bases, and 12 bases had no gene match. The CDR3 extends over 17 amino acids. CDR3 sequence reads: CSAGVRASGRNTGELFF. CDR3 DNA: TGCAGCGCGGGGGTCAGGGCTAGCGGGAGGAACACCGGGGAGCTGTTTTTT.

Of note for this clonotype: An end of the junction differs from the germline gene, which may be a read error. The gene calls are TRBV19 and TRBJ2-5; 7 bases agree with TRBD1. Germline assignment: CDR1 LNHDA and CDR2 SQIVND (reference sequence). The CDR3 has 13 residues. The CDR3 DNA reads TGTGCCACCGAGGACAGGTTCGAAGAGGCCCAGTACTTC. It specifies CATEDRFEEAQYF.

About this clonotype itself: A much larger clone differs from this one at a single base, so this may be a read error. The chain combines TRBV12-3 or TRBV12-4 with TRBJ2-2, with TRBD2 as a possible D gene (5 bases). This CDR3 comprises 16 residues. CDR3 sequence: CTSSPVQAGNTGELFF. DNA of the CDR3: TGTACCAGCAGCCCGGTCCAGGCGGGGAACACCGGGGAGCTGTTTTTT.

In its sample, this clonotype was seen many times. The chain uses TRBV10-3 and TRBJ2-2, with TRBD1 identical over 9 bases. V trimming: 6 bases; J trimming: 0 bases; junction bases outside the gene matches: 2. Germline CDR1 is ENHRY and CDR2 is SYGVKD. The CDR3 consists of 15 residues. The CDR3 sequence is CAIRGTGTNTGELFF. The DNA of the CDR3 is TGTGCCATCAGGGGGACAGGGACGAACACCGGGGAGCTGTTTTTT.

About this clonotype itself: No conserved phenylalanine or tryptophan is present at the end of the CDR3, so a read error is the likely explanation. The V and J genes are TRBV11-2 and TRBJ2-2; D remains ambiguous. This CDR3 comprises 12 residues. CDR1 and CDR2 (germline): SGHAT, FQNNGV. The V and J ends lost 5 bases and 7 bases respectively, with 8 bases between them. The CDR3 bases are TGTGCCAGCAGCACCGAGGTCGGGGAGCTGTTTTAT. Its translation: CASSTEVGELFY.

A few counts support this clonotype. The genes are TRBV5-1 and TRBJ2-6, with D hard to call. Looked up from germline, CDR1 is SGHRS and CDR2 is YFSETQ. V lost 0 bases, J lost 0 bases, and 10 bases lay in between. The CDR3 spans 17 residues. Here the CDR3 DNA reads TGCGCCAGCAGCTTGGCCACGCAGAGCTCTGGGGCCAACGTCCTGACTTTC. Protein sequence: CASSLATQSSGANVLTF.

With regard to this clonotype: Sequence at one end of the junction differs from germline and may be a read error. The rearrangement joins TRBV11-2 to TRBJ2-7; possible D gene TRBD2, 5 bases. Germline CDR1 and CDR2: SGHAT and FQNNGV. The CDR3 has 14 residues. CDR3 region: CTSNSEGGPYEQYF. In DNA form, the CDR3 reads TGTACCAGCAACTCAGAAGGAGGCCCCTACGAGCAGTACTTC.

The gene calls are TRBV11-1 and TRBJ2-3, with 8 bases lining up with TRBD1. Germline-derived CDR1 and CDR2 are SGHAT and FQDESV (reference sequence). V was clipped by 5 bases and J by 11 bases; unmatched bases: 15. The CDR3 loop spans 15 amino acids. The CDR3 DNA is TGTGCCAGCAGCCCCCTACAGGGGGACACTGGTATGCAGTATTTT. It codes for CASSPLQGDTGMQYF.

Worth noting for this clonotype: The junction differs from germline at one of its ends, possibly a read error. The chain joins TRBV11-3 to TRBJ2-1, with D possibly being TRBD2 (6 bases). The germline CDR1 and CDR2 sequences are SGHNT and YENEEA. The CDR3 contains 15 residues. CDR3 loop: CASGLGTRGKLEQFF. The CDR3 nucleotides are TGTGCCAGCGGCTTAGGGACTCGCGGGAAGCTTGAGCAGTTCTTC.

This clonotype was detected only a few times. This could be a read error, since a much larger clone is one nucleotide away. The rearrangement links TRBV29-1 to TRBJ2-7; D is possibly TRBD1 or TRBD2 (5 bases each). Germline V gives CDR1 SQVTM, CDR2 ANQGSEA. Deletions cut 7 bases from V and 4 bases from J, with 20 bases between. The CDR3 sequence is 14 residues long. Here the CDR3 reads CSAGLTESGYEQYF. The CDR3 DNA sequence: TGCAGCGCGGGGTTGACAGAGTCAGGGTACGAGCAGTACTTC.

This clonotype has only a few counts. The rearrangement links TRBV7-3 to TRBJ2-3; perhaps TRBD2 as D (5 bases). The ends were cut back, 1 base at V and 0 bases at J, with 8 bases in the middle. From germline, CDR1 is SGHTA and CDR2 FQGTGA. The CDR3 is 15 residues long. CDR3 DNA: TGTGCCAGCAGCTTAATGGCGGGTAGCACAGATACGCAGTATTTT. Amino acid sequence: CASSLMAGSTDTQYF. Full variable domain (remainder filled in from reference TRBV7-3 and TRBJ2-3): GAGVSQTPSNKVTEKGKYVELRCDPISGHTALYWYRQSLGQGPEFLIYFQGTGAADDSGLPNDRFFAVRPEGSVSTLKIQRTERGDSAVYLCASSLMAGSTDTQYFGPGTRLTVL.

This clonotype has ten or more counts. The gene calls are TRBV6-5 and TRBJ2-2, with D possibly matching TRBD1 (7 bases). Germline CDR1 reads MNHEY; CDR2 reads SVGAGI. The CDR3 is 15 residues long. V lost 2 bases, J lost 6 bases, and 13 bases lay in between. The CDR3 DNA reads as TGTGCCAGCAGTTACGGGCAGGGGGGCGCCGGGGAGCTGTTTTTT. It yields the protein CASSYGQGGAGELFF.

The CDR3 sequence: CVTSLGTGTHTGELFF. CDR3 nucleotides: TGCGTCACCAGCTTGGGGACCGGGACCCACACCGGGGAGCTGTTTTTT. V gene TRBV5-1 combines with J gene TRBJ2-2; D tentatively reads TRBD1 or TRBD2 (5 bases each). The CDR3 loop spans 16 amino acids. Germline assignment: CDR1 SGHRS and CDR2 YFSETQ.

A single count supports this clonotype. This may be a read error, as it is one base from a much larger clone. The chain links TRBV4-1 to TRBJ1-1; D ambiguous. Per germline, CDR1 MGHRA and CDR2 YSYEKL. With 4 bases removed from V and 1 base from J, the gap between germline ends came to 13 bases. The CDR3 length is 15 residues. The CDR3 loop is CASSRDRAGNTEAFF. CDR3 DNA: TGCGCCAGCAGCCGAGACCGGGCAGGGAACACTGAAGCTTTCTTT.

This clonotype was detected many times. The chain employs TRBV28 and TRBJ2-5, with a tentative D call TRBD2 (5 bases). Germline lookup yields CDR1 MDHEN and CDR2 SYDVKM. This CDR3 spans 13 amino acids. V lost 2 bases and J 5 bases, leaving 9 bases between the germline ends. The CDR3 region is CASSLGGWETQYF. The CDR3, as DNA: TGTGCCAGCAGTTTAGGAGGTTGGGAGACCCAGTACTTC.

This clonotype was counted at least ten times. The chain employs TRBV6-5 and TRBJ2-7; D may be TRBD1 (5 bases). The CDR3 sequence is 13 residues long. Germline V gene sequence: CDR1 MNHEY, CDR2 SVGAGI. The V end was cut by 4 bases, the J end by 3 bases, with 10 bases between. The chain's CDR3 is CASSSTVHYEQYF. The CDR3 nucleotides read TGTGCCAGCAGTTCGACAGTTCACTACGAGCAGTACTTC.

This clonotype came up many times. The gene calls are TRBV29-1 and TRBJ1-6, with 9 nucleotides matching TRBD1. The CDR3 has 13 residues. Per the germline V gene, CDR1 is SQVTM and CDR2 is ANQGSEA. With V trimmed by 7 bases and J by 6 bases, 4 bases remained unmatched. CDR3 in amino acids: CSGRTGANSPLHF. As DNA, the CDR3 is TGCAGCGGCAGGACAGGGGCTAATTCACCCCTCCACTTT.

For this clonotype: One end of the junction does not line up with germline, which may come from a read error. The chain carries TRBV4-1 and TRBJ1-2; 10 bases line up with TRBD1. From germline, CDR1 is MGHRA and CDR2 YSYEKL. This CDR3 is 14 amino acids long. In nucleotides, the CDR3 is TGTGCCAGGAGCCCCGGACAGGGGGGGTATGGCTACACCTTC. This codes for CARSPGQGGYGYTF.

Regarding this clonotype: The junction departs from germline at one end; a sequencing error may be responsible. The chain recombines TRBV30 with TRBJ2-3, with D perhaps TRBD2 (5 bases). The germline gives CDR1 GTSNPN, CDR2 SVGIG (reference sequence). This CDR3 has 13 residues. In DNA, the CDR3 is TGTGCTTGGAGTGTAGCTAGCAGGGATACGCAGTATTTT. Its protein is CAWSVASRDTQYF.

In the case of this clonotype: A read error may explain this, as a much larger clone is one base away. The rearrangement links TRBV12-3 or TRBV12-4 to TRBJ2-2; 7 nucleotides agree with TRBD1. CDR3 length: 14 residues. V lost 7 bases and J lost 1; bases outside the gene matches: 3. CDR3 nucleotides: TGTGCCAGCAAGGGGACAGTGAACACCGGGGAGCTGTTTTTT. It yields the protein CASKGTVNTGELFF.

In its sample, this clonotype was seen once. The junction departs from germline at one end; a sequencing error may be responsible. This chain joins TRBV7-9 and TRBJ2-1; D remains ambiguous. Germline CDR1 SEHNR, CDR2 FQNEAQ (reference sequence). This CDR3 is built from 12 residues. The DNA of the CDR3 is TGTGCCAGCAGCTTAGTGGGGTATGAGCACTTCTTC. Its protein product is CASSLVGYEHFF. Combining the CDR3 with reference TRBV7-9 and TRBJ2-1 gives the whole variable domain DTGVSQNPRHKITKRGQNVTFRCDPISEHNRLYWYRQTLGQGPEFLTYFQNEAQLEKSRLLSDRFSAERPKGSFSTLEIQRTEQGDSAMYLCASSLVGYEHFFGPGTRLTVL.

This clonotype has at least ten counts. The chain uses TRBV28 and TRBJ2-3; TRBD1 aligns across 8 bases. CDR3 length: 15 amino acids. Trimming cost V 7 bases and J 1 base; bases outside gene matches: 7. CDR1 and CDR2 from the germline V gene are MDHEN and SYDVKM. The CDR3 loop is CASTPPTGGTDTQYF. In DNA form, the CDR3 reads TGTGCCAGCACCCCTCCGACAGGGGGCACAGATACGCAGTATTTT.